This T cell receptor beta chain was observed in a study of control samples from healthy donors and cancer patients. For this clone: The same CDR3 is also encoded by other DNA sequences in this sample.

The table came from immunoSEQ multiplex PCR; TCRdb's copy has only in-frame clones and leaves some out. The data show around 55,000 clones, over 75% seen once. This receptor was identified in a man aged 45 to 65 in good health. Sequencing input: blood.

The CDR3 loop reads CASSPGQNTEAFF. CDR3 coding DNA: TGTGCCAGCTCACCCGGACAGAACACTGAAGCTTTCTTT. The chain couples TRBV18 to TRBJ1-1, with D possibly TRBD1 on 5 matching bases. The CDR3 is 13 residues long. Trimming removed 3 bases from V and 1 base from J, with 6 bases in between. Per the germline V gene, CDR1 is KGHSH and CDR2 is LQKENI.